A few counts support the clone carrying this T cell receptor (beta chain). These data originate in a study of blood T cells in healthy people across ages. The CDR3 is 15 residues long. Germline CDR1 reads SGHRS; CDR2 reads YFSETQ. Trimming removed 4 bases from V and 1 base from J; junction bases left unmatched: 5. The second PCR ran roughly 7 to 12 cycles with a sample-barcoded 5' primer and J-beta primers. TCRdb used MiXCR to reprocess the 5' RACE reads, holding one entry per CDR3 protein. The data show about 930,000 distinct CDR3 sequences, just under 30% seen once. This sample was shared with a second study, whose subject was T cells of mothers and their children. That study reports: The donors comprised more than five children and their three healthy Caucasian mothers.

The chain combines TRBV5-1 with TRBJ1-1, with TRBD1 matching 9 bases. The sequence was obtained from a woman in her thirties or forties in good health. The sequenced sample consisted of blood. The CDR3 loop is CASSIGTGQNTEAFF. The DNA for the CDR3 is TGCGCCAGCAGCATCGGGACAGGGCAGAACACTGAAGCTTTCTTT.